Sequencing of this TCR beta chain was carried out in a study of blood T cells in healthy people across ages. This clonotype was counted a few times. Primed by a sample-barcoded 5' primer and a J-beta primer mix, a second PCR proceeded for 7 to 11 cycles. Each CDR3 protein is one row after TCRdb ran MiXCR on the 5' RACE reads. The data contain 1,300,000 or so distinct CDR3 sequences, 59% of them seen just once; the ten biggest clones take up under 8.5%. V shed 0 bases and J shed 3 bases, with 11 bases lying between them. The germline CDR1 and CDR2 sequences are SGDLS and YYNGEE. This CDR3 is built from 15 residues.

The chain employs TRBV9 and TRBJ2-3; perhaps TRBD2 as D (6 bases). This receptor was obtained from a man younger than 35 in good health. Input material: blood. As DNA, the CDR3 is TGTGCCAGCAGCGTAGTTGGAGGGGCAACAGATACGCAGTATTTT. Amino acid sequence: CASSVVGGATDTQYF.